This TCR beta chain was identified during a study of PD-1 blockade in mismatch repair-deficient tumors. Notes on the study in general: Tumor-resident clones, often absent from pretreatment blood, expanded after pembrolizumab and then contracted.

Every patient had mismatch repair deficiency by PCR or immunohistochemistry. Three pembrolizumab responders had their TCRs sequenced. V was clipped by 4 bases and J by 1 base, with 14 bases between them. There are 15 residues in the CDR3. Germline V gives CDR1 SGHRS, CDR2 YFSETQ. TCRdb keeps only in-frame clones here, not all; method: immunoSEQ multiplex PCR. In the table there are approximately 37,000 clones, approximately 84% of which are singletons. Points on this clone: The antigen remains unidentified.

The genes are TRBV5-1 and TRBJ1-1, with TRBD1 as a possible D gene (5 bases). Sequencing used peripheral blood, obtained roughly 76 weeks after starting pembrolizumab. This clonotype was obtained from an adult with mismatch repair-deficient cancer. In DNA form, the CDR3 reads TGCGCCAGCAGCCTCCGGGACGGCGGGAACACTGAAGCTTTCTTT. It encodes CASSLRDGGNTEAFF.